The next 20 T cell receptor beta chains were all read from a single sample in a study of cytomegalovirus exposure and HLA in healthy donors. The PCR was carried out with 60 Vbeta primers and 13 Jbeta primers. The assay was immunoSEQ multiplex PCR, and TCRdb's table has in-frame clones only and misses some. Counted here are 150,000 to 200,000 clones, approximately 80% occurring once; the ten biggest clones make up more than 1%. Sequenced sample: PBMCs. The receptors were gathered from a boy between 2 and 10 years old in good health and CMV-seronegative.

The sample holds a few counts of this clone. The rearrangement links TRBV5-5 to TRBJ2-7; 9 bases map to TRBD1. From germline, CDR1 is SGHKS and CDR2 YYEKEE (reference sequence). This CDR3 spans 15 amino acids. Germline trimming cut 2 bases from V and 6 bases from J; bases unmatched to any gene: 9. This CDR3 reads CASSFSGTGFSEQYV. The CDR3 DNA sequence: TGTGCCAGCAGCTTCTCTGGGACAGGGTTCTCCGAGCAGTACGTC.

The rearrangement joins TRBV5-1 to TRBJ1-1; weak D call: TRBD1 (5 bases). The CDR3 loop spans 14 amino acids. Per the germline V gene, CDR1 is SGHRS and CDR2 is YFSETQ. Trimming took 2 bases from V and 3 from J, leaving 11 bases between them. The CDR3 sequence is CASSFRDSDTEAFF. The CDR3 nucleotides are TGCGCCAGCAGCTTCAGGGACTCGGACACTGAAGCTTTCTTT.

This rearrangement joins TRBV30 to TRBJ2-3; 7 bases are a match to TRBD2. V lost 5 bases and J lost 2; bases outside the gene matches: 10. The CDR3 loop spans 15 amino acids. Germline V gives CDR1 GTSNPN, CDR2 SVGIG (reference sequence). CDR3: CAWATTSSHTDTQYF. The CDR3, as DNA: TGTGCCTGGGCAACGACTAGCTCACACACAGATACGCAGTATTTT.

This clone was recorded once. V and J are TRBV9 and TRBJ2-1; no clear D gene. CDR3 length equals 15 residues. Germline V gives CDR1 SGDLS, CDR2 YYNGEE. Trimming left V 4 bases short and J 0 bases short, with 11 bases between. This CDR3 reads CASSPSSSSYNEQFF. The CDR3 DNA reads as TGTGCCAGCAGCCCATCGAGTAGCTCCTACAATGAGCAGTTCTTC.

This clone was counted only a few times. The rearrangement uses TRBV6-6 and TRBJ2-7; TRBD2 matches 10 bases. This CDR3 region has 16 residues. V was pared by 5 bases and J by 2 bases, with 9 bases of the junction left unmatched. Germline V gives CDR1 MNHNY, CDR2 SVGAGI (reference sequence). CDR3 nucleotide sequence: TGTGCCAGCAGTCCGTCCATAGCGGGAGGCCCCTACGAGCAGTACTTC. Residues: CASSPSIAGGPYEQYF.

The chain is built from TRBV10-3 and TRBJ1-2; D is undetermined. Germline V CDR1 and CDR2: ENHRY, SYGVKD. The CDR3 totals 13 residues. V was pared by 6 bases and J by 2 bases, with 10 bases between. The CDR3 sequence: CAIRNGSNYGYTF. The CDR3 bases are TGTGCCATCAGGAACGGGTCAAACTATGGCTACACCTTC.

The chain uses TRBV5-1 and TRBJ2-6, with 10 bases fitting TRBD1. Germline-derived CDR1 and CDR2 are SGHRS and YFSETQ. The CDR3 length is 20 residues. The V gene end was trimmed by 1 base and the J gene end by 1 base; junction bases not matched to a gene: 11. CDR3 in amino acids: CASSLFPPGQGLSGANVLTF. DNA for the CDR3: TGCGCCAGCAGCTTGTTCCCCCCGGGACAGGGGCTTTCTGGGGCCAACGTCCTGACTTTC.

This chain links TRBV19 with TRBJ2-7, with TRBD1 matching over 7 bases. Germline CDR1 and CDR2: LNHDA and SQIVND (reference sequence). The CDR3 loop spans 13 amino acids. V shed 7 bases, J shed 5 bases, and the junction held 8 bases outside the gene matches. This chain's CDR3 is CASNGTDGHEQYV. The CDR3 DNA reads TGTGCCAGTAACGGGACAGACGGCCACGAGCAGTACGTC.

The V gene is TRBV5-1, the J gene TRBJ1-2, with D perhaps TRBD1 (5 bases). The V gene lost 3 bases and the J gene lost 5 bases, with 23 bases spanning the gap. CDR3 length equals 17 residues. CDR1 and CDR2 from the germline V gene are SGHRS and YFSETQ. As DNA, the CDR3 is TGCGCCAGCAGCTGGGGCCTGGACGCAAATATGCCTTATGGCTACACCTTC. It yields the protein CASSWGLDANMPYGYTF.

V usage is TRBV4-1 and J usage is TRBJ2-5, with D possibly TRBD2 on 5 matching bases. Germline V gene lookup returns CDR1 MGHRA and CDR2 YSYEKL. There are 13 residues in the CDR3. The V and J ends lost 4 bases and 5 bases respectively, with 11 bases between them. The CDR3 DNA is TGCGCCAGCAGCCCCGAGGGCCGCGAGACCCAGTACTTC. This encodes CASSPEGRETQYF.

Here the CDR3 DNA reads TGTGCCAGCAGCGCCCGACAGGGGAAAGCTAACTATGGCTACACCTTC. Translation gives CASSARQGKANYGYTF. The rearrangement uses TRBV11-1 and TRBJ1-2, with TRBD1 matching 8 bases. The CDR3 has 16 amino acids. The ends lost 5 bases at V and 0 bases at J; junction bases unmatched: 8. Germline assignment: CDR1 SGHAT and CDR2 FQDESV (reference sequence).

V gene TRBV5-1 combines with J gene TRBJ2-1; D perhaps matches TRBD2 (5 bases). V lost 1 base and J 5 bases, leaving 7 bases between the germline ends. Germline V gives CDR1 SGHRS, CDR2 YFSETQ. The CDR3 totals 13 residues. For the CDR3, the DNA is TGCGCCAGCAGCTTGCGGCGGGACAATGAGCAGTTCTTC. This encodes CASSLRRDNEQFF.

In nucleotides, the CDR3 is TGTGCCAGCAGGAGGGACAGGGCGGACTATGGCTACACCTTC. Protein sequence: CASRRDRADYGYTF. This chain links TRBV27 with TRBJ1-2; 9 bases are a match to TRBD1. The trim removed 6 bases at V and 3 bases at J, leaving 5 bases unmatched. This CDR3 comprises 14 residues. CDR1 and CDR2 (germline): MNHEY, SMNVEV (reference sequence).

V and J are TRBV6-1 and TRBJ2-7, with 8 bases identical to TRBD1. The germline CDR1 and CDR2 sequences are MNHNS and SASEGT. V shed 4 bases and J 0 bases; nucleotides not matched to a gene: 11. CDR3 size: 17 residues. The chain's CDR3 is CASSVSSGGPVSYEQYF. DNA of the CDR3: TGTGCCAGCAGTGTTTCTTCAGGGGGCCCAGTCTCCTACGAGCAGTACTTC.

This clone was observed a few times. V and J are TRBV25-1 and TRBJ1-2, with a tentative D call TRBD1 (5 bases). Germline V gives CDR1 MGHDK, CDR2 SYGVNS. This CDR3 is built from 13 residues. V lost 5 bases and J 7 bases, leaving 14 bases between the germline ends. The CDR3 is CASSSQGNSGYTF. The DNA of the CDR3 is TGTGCCAGCAGTAGCCAGGGAAATAGTGGCTACACCTTC.

The chain has TRBV29-1 and TRBJ2-1; 13 nucleotides align to TRBD2. Unmatched junction bases numbered 6, after V lost 7 bases and J lost 0 bases. The CDR3 loop spans 16 amino acids. Germline V gene sequence: CDR1 SQVTM, CDR2 ANQGSEA. Written as DNA, the CDR3 is TGCAGCGGGGGACTAGCGGGGCTTAGCTCCTACAATGAGCAGTTCTTC. Protein: CSGGLAGLSSYNEQFF.

The chain uses TRBV5-4 and TRBJ1-2; perhaps TRBD1 as D (6 bases). Germline V gene data show CDR1 as SGHNT and CDR2 as YYREEE (reference sequence). The CDR3 runs to 13 residues. The ends were cut back, 6 bases at V and 3 bases at J, with 12 bases in the middle. The chain's CDR3 is CASTLDRDYGYTF. DNA of the CDR3: TGTGCCAGCACCCTGGACAGAGACTATGGCTACACCTTC.

The chain joins TRBV6-6 to TRBJ1-2; D is unresolved. The CDR3 contains 14 residues. Per germline, CDR1 MNHNY and CDR2 SVGAGI (reference sequence). The V and J ends lost 1 base and 0 bases respectively, with 6 bases between them. The CDR3: CASSYFQANYGYTF. DNA of the CDR3: TGTGCCAGCAGTTACTTCCAGGCTAACTATGGCTACACCTTC.

This clone was recorded a few times. The V call is TRBV27, the J call TRBJ1-6; tentative D call: TRBD1 (6 bases). This CDR3 is built from 14 residues. The V and J ends lost 3 bases and 5 bases respectively, with 8 bases between them. Germline assignment: CDR1 MNHEY and CDR2 SMNVEV (reference sequence). CDR3 in DNA: TGTGCCAGCAGTTTCCCAGGGGATAATTCACCCCTCCACTTT. It encodes CASSFPGDNSPLHF.

The chain joins TRBV7-2 to TRBJ2-3; 9 nucleotides agree with TRBD2. This CDR3 has 17 residues. CDR1 SGHTA and CDR2 FQGNSA come from the germline V gene. Unmatched junction bases numbered 6, after V lost 0 bases and J lost 2 bases. This CDR3 reads CASSLAPSGEPTDTQYF. CDR3 bases: TGTGCCAGCAGCTTAGCCCCTAGCGGGGAGCCCACAGATACGCAGTATTTT.